The 12 T cell receptor beta chains reported below all come from one sample, sequenced in a study of regulatory T cells in long-lasting Graves disease. Indicated time point: persistent/refractory GD, antithyroid drugs over 5 years with positive TRAb. Following extraction of RNA from PBMCs, that RNA was used to make the TCR library. Building of the TCR beta libraries involved iRepertoire HTBI primers and Arm-PCR of CDR3 regions. TCRdb reprocessed the multiplex PCR reads via MiXCR and lists one record per CDR3 protein. The sample gives 500,000 to 700,000 distinct CDR3 sequences, about 32% of which show up once; about 40% is in the top ten. Sequencing was performed on peripheral blood mononuclear cells (PBMCs), taken when the disease was refractory, from a patient treated with antithyroid drugs. These receptors were collected from a female donor with Graves disease.

This clonotype was seen more than once but under ten times. The rearrangement uses TRBV25-1 and TRBJ1-2; 8 bases fit TRBD1. Germline CDR1 reads MGHDK; CDR2 reads SYGVNS. The length of the CDR3 is 12 residues. The ends lost 9 bases at V and 8 bases at J; junction bases unmatched: 8. The CDR3 DNA reads as TGTGCCAGAGACAGGGGTTGGGAGGGCTACACCTTC. It codes for CARDRGWEGYTF.

Many counts were recorded for this clonotype. The V gene is TRBV6-5, the J gene TRBJ1-1, with 11 bases fitting TRBD1. The trim removed 2 bases at V and 6 bases at J, leaving 2 bases unmatched. The CDR3 spans 14 residues. Germline V lookup: CDR1 MNHEY, CDR2 SVGAGI. The CDR3 is CASSYRDRGAEAFF. The CDR3 DNA reads TGTGCCAGCAGTTACAGGGACAGGGGGGCTGAAGCTTTCTTT.

This clonotype was seen repeatedly, ten times or more. This chain links TRBV6-1 with TRBJ1-2; D gene uncertain. The CDR3 extends over 12 amino acids. Germline assignment: CDR1 MNHNS and CDR2 SASEGT. Trimming took 10 bases from V and 0 from J, leaving 9 bases between them. The CDR3 nucleotides are TGTGCCACCTACGACCCTAACTATGGCTACACCTTC. This gives the protein CATYDPNYGYTF.

This clonotype was counted at least ten times. The chain carries TRBV2 and TRBJ1-6; maybe TRBD1 (5 bases). The CDR3 runs to 12 residues. The V and J ends lost 5 bases and 8 bases respectively, with 7 bases between them. CDR1 and CDR2 (germline): SNHLY, FYNNEI. CDR3 in amino acids: CASSWGDSPLHF. As DNA, the CDR3 is TGTGCCAGCAGTTGGGGGGATTCACCCCTCCACTTT.

This clonotype was detected a few times. The chain combines TRBV4-1 with TRBJ2-7; TRBD2 matches at 8 bases. The V segment lost 3 bases and the J segment 2 bases; nucleotides outside the gene matches: 6. The germline V gene encodes CDR1 MGHRA and CDR2 YSYEKL. CDR3 length: 15 amino acids. CDR3 in amino acids: CASSQGLVGPYEQYF. For the CDR3, the DNA is TGCGCCAGCAGCCAGGGACTAGTGGGACCCTACGAGCAGTACTTC.

The gene calls are TRBV7-9 and TRBJ2-7; D not certain. Germline CDR1 reads SEHNR; CDR2 reads FQNEAQ (reference sequence). There are 14 residues in the CDR3. V was trimmed by 6 bases and J by 4 bases, leaving 16 bases between them. CDR3 sequence (DNA): TGTGCCAGCAGTTCGACGGCCTCCCCTTACGAGCAGTACTTC. Its translation is CASSSTASPYEQYF.

This clonotype was counted between two and nine times. The rearrangement joins TRBV29-1 to TRBJ2-7, with D unresolved. The germline CDR1 and CDR2 sequences are SQVTM and ANQGSEA. Trimming took 0 bases from V and 0 from J, leaving 15 bases between them. The CDR3 extends over 16 amino acids. Here the CDR3 DNA reads TGCAGCGTTGAAGAAGGTCGTACAGCTACCTCCTACGAGCAGTACTTC. Translation gives CSVEEGRTATSYEQYF.

The gene calls are TRBV6-1 and TRBJ2-3; tentative D call: TRBD2 (5 bases). V lost 6 bases, J lost 0 bases, and 13 bases lay in between. CDR1 and CDR2 from the germline V gene are MNHNS and SASEGT. The CDR3 contains 15 residues. This CDR3 is CASSPLPGSTDTQYF. CDR3 nucleotides: TGTGCCAGCAGCCCGCTTCCGGGGAGCACAGATACGCAGTATTTT.

Note on this clonotype: A junction end diverges from the germline sequence, so it may reflect a read error. The chain employs TRBV3-1 and TRBJ1-5; D is perhaps TRBD1 (5 bases). Germline CDR1 LGHDT, CDR2 YNNKEL (reference sequence). The CDR3 sequence is 16 residues long. CDR3 in DNA: TGTGCCAGCAGCCAAGATCCGGACACTCCCAATCAGCTCCAGCATTTT. Translating it yields CASSQDPDTPNQLQHF. The complete variable domain, with remaining parts taken from reference TRBV3-1 and TRBJ1-5, reads DTAVSQTPKYLVTQMGNDKSIKCEQNLGHDTMYWYKQDSKKFLKIMFSYNNKELIINETVPNRFSPKSPDKAHLNLHINSLELGDSAVYFCASSQDPDTPNQLQHFGDGTRLSIL.

The rearrangement uses TRBV5-1 and TRBJ2-7; TRBD2 is a possible D gene (6 bases). This CDR3 has 16 amino acids. Germline lookup yields CDR1 SGHRS and CDR2 YFSETQ. V was trimmed by 0 bases and J by 2 bases, leaving 15 bases between them. The CDR3 is CASSLASSGHTYEQYF. CDR3 bases: TGCGCCAGCAGCTTGGCCAGTAGCGGCCATACCTACGAGCAGTACTTC.

In this sample, this clonotype turned up once. V is TRBV5-1 and J is TRBJ1-1; a weak D match, TRBD1 (6 bases). The V gene's germline CDR1 is SGHRS and CDR2 YFSETQ. V lost 2 bases and J lost 9, with 14 bases in between. CDR3 length: 13 residues. The CDR3 DNA reads TGCGCCAGCAGCTTAGGAATACAGGGTCAAGCTTTCTTT. Translation gives CASSLGIQGQAFF. Variable domain in full (rest from reference TRBV5-1 and TRBJ1-1): KAGVTQTPRYLIKTRGQQVTLSCSPISGHRSVSWYQQTPGQGLQFLFEYFSETQRNKGNFPGRFSGRQFSNSRSEMNVSTLELGDSALYLCASSLGIQGQAFFGQGTRLTVV.

This chain connects TRBV20-1 to TRBJ1-5, with D uncertain. The CDR3 is 14 amino acids. Per germline, CDR1 DFQATT and CDR2 SNEGSKA (reference sequence). V was clipped by 1 base and J by 0 bases, with 7 bases between them. Written as DNA, the CDR3 is TGCAGTGCTAGAGTGGGGAGTAGCAATCAGCCCCAGCATTTT. The encoded protein is CSARVGSSNQPQHF.